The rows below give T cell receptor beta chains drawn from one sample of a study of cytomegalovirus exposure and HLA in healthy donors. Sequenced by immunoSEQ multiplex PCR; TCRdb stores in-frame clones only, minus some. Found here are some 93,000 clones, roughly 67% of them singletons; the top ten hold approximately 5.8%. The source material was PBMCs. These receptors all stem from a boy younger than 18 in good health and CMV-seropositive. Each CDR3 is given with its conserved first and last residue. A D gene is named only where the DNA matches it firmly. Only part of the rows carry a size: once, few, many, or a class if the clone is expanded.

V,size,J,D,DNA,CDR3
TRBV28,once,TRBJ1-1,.,TGTGCCAGCAGGGGACACGGGAACACTGAAGCTTTCTTT,CASRGHGNTEAFF
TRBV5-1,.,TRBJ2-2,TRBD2,TGCGCCAGCAGCATAATCGCTAGCGGCGGAGGGGAGCTGTTTTTT,CASSIIASGGGELFF
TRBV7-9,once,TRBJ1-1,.,TGTGCCAGCAGCCACCCCCCGGGGAACACTGAAGCTTTCTTT,CASSHPPGNTEAFF
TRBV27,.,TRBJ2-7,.,TGTGCCAGCAGCCCCGAGTGGGGGGGCGTGCGGAAGCAGTACTTC,CASSPEWGGVRKQYF
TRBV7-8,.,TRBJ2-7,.,TGTGCCAGCAGCTTGAGTCATCTCGGGAAGCCCGAGAAGGACGAGCAGTACTTC,CASSLSHLGKPEKDEQYF
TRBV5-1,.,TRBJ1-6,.,TGCGCCAGCAGCTCCGACGGATGGGGCAGTTCACCCCTCCACTTT,CASSSDGWGSSPLHF
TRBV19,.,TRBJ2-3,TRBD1,TGTGCCAGTAGCCCTACAGGGGGCGTCTCTACTTTCTGGGATACGCAGTATTTT,CASSPTGGVSTFWDTQYF
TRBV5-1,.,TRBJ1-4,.,TGCGCCAGCAGCTTAACAGCCGCAACTAATGAAAAACTGTTTTTT,CASSLTAATNEKLFF
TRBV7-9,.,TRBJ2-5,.,TGTGCCAGCAGCCTAAGTGCTAGACCGGGGGAGACCCAGTACTTC,CASSLSARPGETQYF
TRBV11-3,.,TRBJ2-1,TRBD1,TGTGCCAGCAGCTCCGGGACAGGGCTGAAGAATGAGCAGTTCTTC,CASSSGTGLKNEQFF
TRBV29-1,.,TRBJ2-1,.,TGCAGCGCTGAAGGTGTTACAGACACCTCCTACAATGAGCAGTTCTTC,CSAEGVTDTSYNEQFF
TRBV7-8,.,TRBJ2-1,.,TGTGCCAGCAGCCCGCGTAACAATGAGCAGTTCTTC,CASSPRNNEQFF
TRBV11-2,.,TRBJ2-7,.,TGTGCCAGCAGCTTAAGTGTTTCCGGGGTCTACGAGCAGTACTTC,CASSLSVSGVYEQYF
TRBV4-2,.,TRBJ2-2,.,TGTGCCAGCAGCCAAGAAACCCTAGAGGCCGGGGAGCTGTTTTTT,CASSQETLEAGELFF
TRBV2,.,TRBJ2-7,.,TGTGCCAGCACCCGAAGCACCTACGAGCAGTACTTC,CASTRSTYEQYF
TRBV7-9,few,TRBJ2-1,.,TGTGCCAGCAGCTTTTACGCCAGTCCCTACAATGAGCAGTTCTTC,CASSFYASPYNEQFF
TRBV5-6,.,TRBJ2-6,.,TGTGCCAGCAGCTTAATAAGGGGGATGGGGTGGGCCAACGTCCTGACTTTC,CASSLIRGMGWANVLTF
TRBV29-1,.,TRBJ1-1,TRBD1,TGCAGCGTTCGGACAGGGCAGGACACTGAAGCTTTCTTT,CSVRTGQDTEAFF
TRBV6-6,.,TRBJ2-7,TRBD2,TGTGCCAGCAACACGGGACTAGCCTACGAGCAGTACTTC,CASNTGLAYEQYF
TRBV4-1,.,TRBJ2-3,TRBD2,TGCGCCAGCAGCCAAGAATCGGGGGGGTGGACAGATACGCAGTATTTT,CASSQESGGWTDTQYF
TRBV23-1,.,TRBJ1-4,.,TGCGCCAGCAGTCCCCGGAACGCGGGGCAGACTAATGAAAAACTGTTTTTT,CASSPRNAGQTNEKLFF
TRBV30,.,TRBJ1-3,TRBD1,TGTGCCTGGAGACGGGATCAAGGGGGCGTCTCTGGAAACACCATATATTTT,CAWRRDQGGVSGNTIYF
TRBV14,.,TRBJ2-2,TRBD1,TGTGCCAGCAGCCAAGTAAGGGGGCCGAACACCGGGGAGCTGTTTTTT,CASSQVRGPNTGELFF
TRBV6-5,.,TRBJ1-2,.,TGTGCCAGCAGTTACTCGGAGGCAGTCTATGGCTACACCTTC,CASSYSEAVYGYTF
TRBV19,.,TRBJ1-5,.,TGTGCCAGTAACGGCAGGGGATATAGCAATCAGCCCCAGCATTTT,CASNGRGYSNQPQHF
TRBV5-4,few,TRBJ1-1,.,TGTGCCAGCAGCTTCGGGGGGTTTGCGGAGTTGAACACTGAAGCTTTCTTT,CASSFGGFAELNTEAFF
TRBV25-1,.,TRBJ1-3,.,TGTGCCAGCGTGGACAGCCACATCTCTGGAAACACCATATATTTT,CASVDSHISGNTIYF
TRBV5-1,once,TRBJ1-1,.,TGCGCCAGCAGCTTGGGTTCAAAGAACACTGAAGCTTTCTTT,CASSLGSKNTEAFF
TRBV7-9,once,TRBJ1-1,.,TGTGCCAGCAGCTTGTTAACAGGGTTTGAAGCTTTCTTT,CASSLLTGFEAFF
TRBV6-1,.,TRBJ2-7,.,TGTGCCAGCAGTCAGGTTGATGGCTCCTACGAGCAGTACTTC,CASSQVDGSYEQYF
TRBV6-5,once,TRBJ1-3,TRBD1,TGTGCCAGCAGCCCGGACAGGGAGTCCGGAAACACCATATATTTT,CASSPDRESGNTIYF
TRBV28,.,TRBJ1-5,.,TGTGCCAGCGCTGGTCGAGGGAGCCAGCCCCAGCATTTT,CASAGRGSQPQHF
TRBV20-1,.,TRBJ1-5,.,TGCAGTGCCGGGAGCAATCAGCCCCAGCATTTT,CSAGSNQPQHF
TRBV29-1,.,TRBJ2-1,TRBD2,TGCAGCGCCGGGACTAGAGGCTCCGAGCAGTTCTTC,CSAGTRGSEQFF
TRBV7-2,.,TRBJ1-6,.,TGTGCCAGCAGCTTCGCGTCCCTCCTCGATTCACCCCTCCACTTT,CASSFASLLDSPLHF
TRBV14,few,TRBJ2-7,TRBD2,TGTGCCAGCAGCCAAGGGCTAGCGGGGGTCTACGAGCAGTACTTC,CASSQGLAGVYEQYF
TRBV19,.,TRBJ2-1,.,TGTGCCAGTAGTATTTTGGAAGGAGGTGAGCAGTTCTTC,CASSILEGGEQFF
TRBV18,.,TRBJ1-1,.,TGTGCCAGCTCACCCCAGATCCCAGAAGCTTTCTTT,CASSPQIPEAFF
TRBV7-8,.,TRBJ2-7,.,TGTGCCAGCAGCTTGGCCCGCAGGGGTTCCCTCTCCTACGAGCAGTACTTC,CASSLARRGSLSYEQYF
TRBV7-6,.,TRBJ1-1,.,TGTGCCAGCAGCCCGAGGGTGGGGAGCACTGAAGCTTTCTTT,CASSPRVGSTEAFF
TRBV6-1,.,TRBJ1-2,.,TGTGCCAGCAGTGAAAATTGGCAGTATCTTTCTAACTATGGCTACACCTTC,CASSENWQYLSNYGYTF
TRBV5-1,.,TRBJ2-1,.,TGCGCCAGCAGCTTGGAGTGGAGGGGTACCGACAATGAGCAGTTCTTC,CASSLEWRGTDNEQFF
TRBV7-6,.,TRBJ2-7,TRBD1,TGTGCCAGCAGCTTAGTAGGACAGGGAACCTACGAGCAGTACTTC,CASSLVGQGTYEQYF
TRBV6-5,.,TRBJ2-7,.,TGTGCCAGCAGTTCCGGGTGCGAGCAGTACTTC,CASSSGCEQYF
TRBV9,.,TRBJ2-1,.,TGTGCCAGCAGCCCCACAGGGTTTCCGAATTACAATGAGCAGTTCTTC,CASSPTGFPNYNEQFF
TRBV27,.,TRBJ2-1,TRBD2,TGTGCCAGCAGTTCCCCCTGGACTAGCGGGCGGTATGAGCAGTTCTTC,CASSSPWTSGRYEQFF
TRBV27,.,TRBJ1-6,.,TGTGCCAGCAGTTTCCAGAATTCACCCCTCCACTTT,CASSFQNSPLHF
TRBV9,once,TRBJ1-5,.,TGTGCCAGCAGCGTACTCCTTCAGCCCCAGCATTTT,CASSVLLQPQHF
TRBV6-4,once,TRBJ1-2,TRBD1,TGTGCCAGCAGTGGGACAGGGTACGATGGCTACACCTTC,CASSGTGYDGYTF
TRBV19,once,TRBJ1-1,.,TGTGCCAGTAGGCCAAAAATCCGGGAGAGGGACACTGAAGCTTTCTTT,CASRPKIRERDTEAFF
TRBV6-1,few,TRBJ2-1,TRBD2,TGTGCCAGCTATAGTAGCGGGGGGGCCTACAATGAGCAGTTCTTC,CASYSSGGAYNEQFF